This T cell receptor beta chain was captured in a study of shared clonotypes between healthy human individuals. Findings and limits, study-wide: It was expected that sequencing depth would affect clonotype sharing among donors. Having only a few donors restricted how much genetic and exposure-history diversity was captured.

CD4+ cells were split into CD45RA+ naive and CD45RA-negative memory subsets. As handled by the study authors: Owing to the provision of junction-only sequences devoid of quality scores by immunoSEQ, filtering differed. TCRdb keeps only in-frame clones here, not all; method: immunoSEQ multiplex PCR. D and trimming come from the DNA, and the V and J calls and clone size come from that table. This table holds millions of clones, 85% to 95% found once. The V gene's germline CDR1 is KGHSH and CDR2 LQKENI. Trimming cost V 1 base and J 3 bases, with 19 bases left between them. The CDR3 is made up of 17 amino acids. On this clone: Its antigen is unidentified.

The receptor's source is a man between 18 and 29 years old in good health. What was sequenced was naive CD4+ T cells sorted from blood. Subset: CD45RA+ positively selected. J is TRBJ2-7 and V is TRBV18; tentatively, D is TRBD2 (6 bases). For the CDR3, the DNA is TGTGCCAGCTCACCACTAAGGGTTGTTGCGGGGCGCTACGAGCAGTACTTC. This gives the protein CASSPLRVVAGRYEQYF.